These 2 T cell receptor beta chains were all obtained from the same sample, sequenced in a study of T cell changes during pregnancy in multiple sclerosis (dated by TCRdb to the late 2010s). The library relied on the immunoSEQ multiplex PCR assay. TCRdb limited this immuneACCESS table to in-frame rearrangements with V and J called. A share of clones is missing; checked studies link under half to unresolved V genes, and the rest is unexplained. Across this sample there are approximately 40,000 clones, with approximately 90% seen only once. The ten largest clones add up to roughly 0.7% of the sample. Sequencing was performed on CD4+ T cells from peripheral blood mononuclear cells, taken before pregnancy. Receptors were obtained from a female donor with multiple sclerosis, enrolled in a pregnancy study.

The rearrangement uses TRBV7-3 and TRBJ2-1; 9 nucleotides match TRBD2. V was pared by 3 bases and J by 4 bases, with 7 bases of the junction left unmatched. The germline V gene encodes CDR1 SGHTA and CDR2 FQGTGA. This CDR3 is built from 16 residues. CDR3 DNA: TGTGCCAGCAGCTTGGAAACTAGCGGGCAATACAATGAGCAGTTCTTC. Its translation is CASSLETSGQYNEQFF.

This chain connects TRBV27 to TRBJ2-7; 9 bases line up with TRBD2. The CDR3 extends over 14 amino acids. V dropped 3 bases and J dropped 4; count of bases not matched to a gene: 4. Germline lookup yields CDR1 MNHEY and CDR2 SMNVEV (reference sequence). The CDR3 reads CASSFAGLAYEQYF. In nucleotides, the CDR3 is TGTGCCAGCAGTTTCGCGGGACTAGCTTACGAGCAGTACTTC.